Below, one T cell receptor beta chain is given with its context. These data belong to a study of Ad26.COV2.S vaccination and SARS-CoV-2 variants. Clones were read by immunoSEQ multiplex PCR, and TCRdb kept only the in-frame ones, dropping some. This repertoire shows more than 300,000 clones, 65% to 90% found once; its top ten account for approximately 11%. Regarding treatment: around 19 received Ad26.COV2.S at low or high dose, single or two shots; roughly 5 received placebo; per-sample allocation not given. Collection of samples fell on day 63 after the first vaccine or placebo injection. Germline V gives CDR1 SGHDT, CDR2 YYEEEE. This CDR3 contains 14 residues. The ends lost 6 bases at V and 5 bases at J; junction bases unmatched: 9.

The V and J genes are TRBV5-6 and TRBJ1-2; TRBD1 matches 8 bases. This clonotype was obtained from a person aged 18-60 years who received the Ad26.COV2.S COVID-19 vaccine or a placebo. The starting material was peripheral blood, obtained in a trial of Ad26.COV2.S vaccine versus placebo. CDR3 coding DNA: TGTGCCAGCACCCCCCCAGGGGGCGCGTATGGCTACACCTTC. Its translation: CASTPPGGAYGYTF.